Listed here is a single TCR beta chain. The antigen it recognizes is unknown. The sample holds no much larger clone one base away, and base qualities are not on file. Genomic DNA was used as template for profiling of TCR beta VDJ combinations and CDR3 sequences. An Illumina HiSeq 2000 was the platform used for TCR repertoire sequencing. As for the authors' bioinformatics: TRBV/TRBJ rearrangement plots, CDR3 size and DJ length profiles, and Simpson's diversity index were used to assess repertoires. The most abundant DNA sequence in the deep sequencing data was defined as the immunodominant clone. CDR3 amino acid sequences were checked for sharing across subjects and were also compared against the VDJdb database and published repertoires. TCRdb reprocessed the public reads (quality trimming at Q25 with fastp, clone calling with MiXCR) and kept in-frame beta chains. A single entry per CDR3 protein holds the most common genes and DNA from its merged rows. Here the V and J calls rest on TCRdb's processing, not on the authors' analysis. This sample has 120,000 or so distinct CDR3 sequences in its table, and approximately 36% of those were observed once. The top ten hold 2.6% of the sample.

In the germline V gene, CDR1 corresponds to MGHDK and CDR2 to SYGVNS. The CDR3 starts with the cysteine, ends with the phenylalanine, and has 16 residues. Left in the record is the CDR3 DNA by itself, 48 bases read in frame from the first base. Trimming costs V 8 bases and J 0 bases, and their ends lie 18 bases apart. This entry is derived from a study of CD8+CD57+ T cells in acquired aplastic anemia (dated by TCRdb to 2017 to 2018). At the level of the whole study: Extracted DNA from sorted CD4+ and CD8+ cells averaged around 3.3 ug, ranging from roughly 0.17 to 27.4 ug. A CD8+CD57+ expansion meant a frequency higher than the mean frequency seen in healthy subjects. The study at large found these results: No significant difference in CD8+ Simpson's diversity was found between patients and healthy controls (P=0.060). Although 25 to 30 CD8+ CDR3 sequences were shared by patients and controls, these sequences appeared highly expressed in patients and within the immunodominant clones of patients.

Flow cytometry had shown CD8+CD57+ cell expansion in the patients selected for sequencing. Every patient had a diagnosis of severe acquired aplastic anemia based on International Study of Aplastic Anemia and Agranulocytosis and Camitta criteria. No therapy had been received by the patients at the time of blood sampling. TCR repertoires of sorted CD4+ and CD8+ blood T cells from severe aplastic anemia patients and healthy subjects were deep-sequenced in the study. Patients were enrolled in the USA under clinicaltrials.gov protocols 00001620, 01623167, 00001397, 00071045, 00081523 and 00961064. Ficoll-Paque density gradient centrifugation was used to isolate peripheral blood mononuclear cells. CD4+ and CD8+ T cells were sorted by FACS or magnetic beads before DNA extraction.

The sequence came from a human donor with aplastic anemia. Specimen: sorted CD4+, CD8+, or CD8+CD57+ T cells (not recorded which) from PBMCs. Recombination joined TRBV25-1 with TRBJ2-3; tentative D gene TRBD2, with 6 bases matching. The DNA reads as follows: TGTGCCAGCTCACCGGGAGTGGGCGAGAGCACAGATACGCAGTATTTT. Its protein is CASSPGVGESTDTQYF. When the CDR3 is completed using the reference TRBV25-1 and TRBJ2-3 genes on either side, the full variable domain is EADIYQTPRYLVIGTGKKITLECSQTMGHDKMYWYQQDPGMELHLIHYSYGVNSTEKGDLSSESTVSRIRTEHFPLTLESARPSHTSQYLCASSPGVGESTDTQYFGPGTRLTVL.